This T cell receptor (beta chain) was retrieved from a study of control samples from healthy donors and cancer patients. Data came from immunoSEQ multiplex PCR; TCRdb stores just in-frame clones and leaves some out. The table includes under 200,000 clones, just over 90% detected once. The CDR3 sequence is 16 residues long. Trimming took 0 bases from V and 4 from J; bases not matched to a gene: 4. Germline loops: CDR1 ENHRY, CDR2 SYGVKD. The rearrangement links TRBV10-3 to TRBJ1-3; 9 nucleotides agree with TRBD1. Sequenced input: blood. This receptor was obtained from a woman in her sixties or seventies in good health. The CDR3: CAISESGQGQGNTIYF. CDR3 coding DNA: TGTGCCATCAGTGAGTCCGGACAGGGGCAAGGAAACACCATATATTTT.